This TCR beta chain was identified during a study of metastatic and nonmetastatic thyroid tumors. The overall study: Repertoires of blood and of tissue (tumor or nodule) from malignant and benign thyroid patients were compared.

Broader study findings: Reported TCR beta diversity, measured in blood and tumor, was significantly higher for malignant thyroid tumors than for benign nodules.

Treatment of any kind had been given to no patient before thyroid surgery. Within the sample, this clone is medium-sized. The target antigen is unknown. V was trimmed by 3 bases and J by 2 bases, leaving 9 bases between them. CDR1 SGHTA and CDR2 FQGTGA come from the germline V gene. The CDR3 extends over 14 amino acids. Authors' analysis steps: A distant-metastasis classifier for papillary thyroid cancer was built using CDR3 differences across clinicopathological groups. With MiXCR, TCRdb called clones anew from the PCR reads. V and J calls and clone size were set by TCRdb, not the authors. The data contain approximately 13,000 clones, around 25% of them singletons.

The source material was adjacent normal tissue. This TCR was recovered from a female donor with papillary thyroid cancer or a benign thyroid nodule (not recorded which). Some clones in this sample may be carry-over from other donors' samples. This chain links TRBV7-3 with TRBJ2-3; the D gene is possibly TRBD2 (6 bases). In nucleotides, the CDR3 is TGTGCCAGCAGCTTTGGCGGGGTCACAGATACGCAGTATTTT. The encoded protein is CASSFGGVTDTQYF.